Listed below are T cell receptor beta chains from one sample, sequenced in a study of cytomegalovirus exposure and HLA in healthy donors. Sequencing used immunoSEQ multiplex PCR; TCRdb keeps in-frame clones, though not all of them. The sample spans 38,000 or so clones; the ten largest clones claim approximately 8.4%. Input material: PBMCs. The receptors come from a man in his forties or fifties in good health and CMV-seropositive. Both conserved end residues are part of each CDR3. The D gene is left open where the match is weak. Where a row states a size, it is once, few, many or the class of an expanded clone; other rows omit it.

d_gene,j_gene,abundance,v_gene,CDR3aa,CDR3nt
TRBD1,TRBJ2-2,-,TRBV12-5,CASGLGQGAGGELFF,TGTGCTAGTGGTTTGGGCCAGGGGGCCGGCGGGGAGCTGTTTTTT
-,TRBJ2-1,-,TRBV5-8,CASSPGAGRRNEQFF,TGTGCCAGCAGCCCCGGGGCGGGAAGGAGAAATGAGCAGTTCTTC
-,TRBJ2-1,-,TRBV5-4,CASSFGRDYEQFF,TGTGCCAGCAGCTTTGGGCGGGACTATGAGCAGTTCTTC
-,TRBJ1-2,-,TRBV15,CATSRGGGYTF,TGTGCCACCAGCAGAGGAGGGGGCTACACCTTC
-,TRBJ2-2,-,TRBV5-1,CASSPRPNTGELFF,TGCGCCAGCAGCCCCAGGCCGAACACCGGGGAGCTGTTTTTT
TRBD2,TRBJ2-7,-,TRBV4-3,CASSQERILAGGSYEQYF,TGCGCCAGCAGCCAAGAGCGGATACTAGCGGGGGGTTCCTACGAGCAGTACTTC
TRBD1,TRBJ2-2,-,TRBV9,CASSVQGALGAGELFF,TGTGCCAGCAGCGTACAGGGGGCGCTCGGCGCCGGGGAGCTGTTTTTT
TRBD2,TRBJ2-1,-,TRBV7-3,CASSLWGTSGSTYNEQFF,TGTGCCAGCAGCTTATGGGGGACTAGCGGGAGCACCTACAATGAGCAGTTCTTC
-,TRBJ1-5,-,TRBV30,CAWSTGNQPQHF,TGTGCCTGGAGTACGGGCAATCAGCCCCAGCATTTT
TRBD1,TRBJ1-1,-,TRBV5-1,CASSLETGGAFF,TGCGCCAGCAGCTTGGAGACAGGGGGGGCTTTCTTT
-,TRBJ1-1,-,TRBV19,CASRTGTLNTEAFF,TGTGCCAGTAGGACCGGGACATTGAACACTGAAGCTTTCTTT
-,TRBJ2-1,-,TRBV5-4,CASSQDRESYNEQFF,TGTGCCAGCAGCCAGGACCGGGAGTCGTACAATGAGCAGTTCTTC
-,TRBJ1-1,-,TRBV18,CASTQGMNTEAFF,TGTGCCAGCACCCAGGGCATGAACACTGAAGCTTTCTTT
-,TRBJ2-1,-,TRBV18,CASSPALTANNEQFF,TGTGCCAGCTCACCCGCTCTGACAGCGAACAATGAGCAGTTCTTC
TRBD1,TRBJ2-6,-,TRBV7-9,CASSPTGAGANVLTF,TGTGCCAGCAGCCCTACAGGGGCTGGGGCCAACGTCCTGACTTTC
TRBD1,TRBJ2-5,-,TRBV5-1,CASSFTGTGLKTQYF,TGCGCCAGCAGCTTCACCGGGACAGGGCTAAAGACCCAGTACTTC
TRBD2,TRBJ2-3,-,TRBV30,CAWSAGLAGGADTQYF,TGTGCCTGGAGCGCTGGACTAGCGGGAGGGGCAGATACGCAGTATTTT
TRBD1,TRBJ1-2,-,TRBV5-6,CASSAGTGIYGYTF,TGTGCCAGCAGCGCCGGGACAGGGATCTATGGCTACACCTTC
-,TRBJ1-1,-,TRBV7-9,CASSLARSEAFF,TGTGCCAGCAGCTTAGCCAGATCTGAAGCTTTCTTT
-,TRBJ2-4,-,TRBV10-3,CATGEDIQYF,TGTGCCACGGGGGAAGACATTCAGTACTTC
TRBD1,TRBJ1-6,-,TRBV5-6,CASSLADRVDSPLHF,TGTGCCAGCAGCTTGGCCGACAGGGTGGATTCACCCCTCCACTTT
TRBD2,TRBJ2-3,-,TRBV9,CASCARRGRGTDTQYF,TGTGCCAGCTGCGCACGGCGCGGGAGGGGGACAGATACGCAGTATTTT
TRBD2,TRBJ2-3,-,TRBV18,CASSSGLAGGPSDTQYF,TGTGCCAGCTCGTCCGGACTAGCGGGAGGGCCGTCAGATACGCAGTATTTT
-,TRBJ2-5,-,TRBV12-5,CASGSETGLRETQYF,TGTGCTAGTGGTTCTGAGACAGGATTGAGAGAGACCCAGTACTTC
TRBD2,TRBJ2-5,-,TRBV11-3,CASSLGAGEQETQYF,TGTGCCAGCAGCTTAGGAGCGGGAGAGCAGGAGACCCAGTACTTC
-,TRBJ2-1,-,TRBV21-1,CASSKVKGGRAVAGHNEQFF,TGTGCCAGCAGCAAAGTTAAGGGCGGGAGGGCAGTAGCGGGGCACAATGAGCAGTTCTTC
TRBD1,TRBJ1-5,-,TRBV30,CAWSAQGMNQPQHF,TGTGCCTGGAGTGCACAGGGGATGAATCAGCCCCAGCATTTT
TRBD1,TRBJ1-1,-,TRBV5-1,CASRGRGVGNTEAFF,TGCGCCAGCAGGGGCAGGGGGGTTGGGAACACTGAAGCTTTCTTT
-,TRBJ2-5,-,TRBV5-1,CASSVLGEQYF,TGCGCCAGCAGCGTCCTCGGTGAGCAGTACTTC
-,TRBJ2-7,-,TRBV7-8,CASSDPKPGNEQYF,TGTGCCAGCAGCGACCCAAAGCCAGGGAACGAGCAGTACTTC
TRBD2,TRBJ2-7,-,TRBV30,CAWSSSGDEQYF,TGTGCCTGGAGTAGTAGCGGGGACGAGCAGTACTTC
TRBD2,TRBJ2-7,-,TRBV5-1,CASSLAGPNPYEQYF,TGCGCCAGCAGCCTAGCGGGCCCCAACCCCTACGAGCAGTACTTC
-,TRBJ1-1,-,TRBV6-5,CASRPTGQGTEAFF,TGTGCCAGCAGGCCGACGGGACAAGGCACTGAAGCTTTCTTT
-,TRBJ2-7,-,TRBV5-4,CASSFGRLDYEQYF,TGTGCCAGCAGCTTTGGGCGACTAGACTACGAGCAGTACTTC
-,TRBJ1-1,-,TRBV2,CASSDPRGFTEAFF,TGTGCCAGCAGTGATCCCAGGGGCTTCACTGAAGCTTTCTTT
-,TRBJ2-7,-,TRBV4-1,CASSPLVGYEQYF,TGCGCCAGCAGCCCCCTAGTAGGTTACGAGCAGTACTTC
TRBD2,TRBJ2-3,-,TRBV7-8,CASRPSGRVDTQYF,TGTGCCAGCAGGCCCAGCGGGAGGGTAGATACGCAGTATTTT
-,TRBJ2-7,-,TRBV5-5,CASSQDIAYEQYF,TGTGCCAGCAGCCAGGACATAGCCTACGAGCAGTACTTC
-,TRBJ2-3,-,TRBV7-2,CASSRGTTDTQYF,TGTGCCAGCAGCCGTGGGACTACAGATACGCAGTATTTT
-,TRBJ2-3,-,TRBV19,CASSIPTGDTQYF,TGTGCCAGTAGTATTCCCACCGGGGATACGCAGTATTTT
TRBD1,TRBJ2-7,-,TRBV11-3,CASRLRDRGSNEQYF,TGTGCCAGCAGACTCCGGGACAGGGGTTCCAACGAGCAGTACTTC
-,TRBJ2-2,-,TRBV12-5,CASGFITGELFF,TGTGCTAGTGGTTTTATCACCGGGGAGCTGTTTTTT
TRBD2,TRBJ2-5,-,TRBV19,CASSEGTSGSSGQYF,TGTGCCAGTAGTGAGGGGACTAGCGGGTCCTCCGGGCAGTACTTC
TRBD1,TRBJ1-1,medium-sized,TRBV19,CASSPRGQSREAFF,TGTGCCAGTAGCCCTCGGGGACAGTCGCGGGAAGCTTTCTTT
TRBD1,TRBJ1-1,-,TRBV19,CARQPGQERKMNTEAFF,TGTGCCAGGCAGCCGGGACAGGAACGAAAAATGAACACTGAAGCTTTCTTT
-,TRBJ2-1,-,TRBV15,CATRESSYNEQFF,TGTGCCACCCGGGAAAGCTCCTACAATGAGCAGTTCTTC